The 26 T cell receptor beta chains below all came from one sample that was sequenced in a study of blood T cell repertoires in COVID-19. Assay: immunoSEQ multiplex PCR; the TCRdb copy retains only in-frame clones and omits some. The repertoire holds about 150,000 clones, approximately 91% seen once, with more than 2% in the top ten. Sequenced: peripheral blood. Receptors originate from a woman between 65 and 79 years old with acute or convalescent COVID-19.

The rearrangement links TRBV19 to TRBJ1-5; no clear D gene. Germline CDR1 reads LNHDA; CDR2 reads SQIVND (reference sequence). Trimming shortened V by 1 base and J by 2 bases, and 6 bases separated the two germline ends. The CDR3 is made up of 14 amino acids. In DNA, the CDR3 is TGTGCCAGTAGTATAGTTTCAGGCAATCAGCCCCAGCATTTT. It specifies CASSIVSGNQPQHF. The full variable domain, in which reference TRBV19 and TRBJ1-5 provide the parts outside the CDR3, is DGGITQSPKYLFRKEGQNVTLSCEQNLNHDAMYWYRQDPGQGLRLIYYSQIVNDFQKGDIAEGYSVSREKKESFPLTVTSAQKNPTAFYLCASSIVSGNQPQHFGDGTRLSIL.

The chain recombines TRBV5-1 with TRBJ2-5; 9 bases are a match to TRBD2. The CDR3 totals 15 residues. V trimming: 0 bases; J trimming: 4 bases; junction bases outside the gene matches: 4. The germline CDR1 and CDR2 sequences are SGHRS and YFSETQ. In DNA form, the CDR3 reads TGCGCCAGCAGCTTGGTAGCGGGGGAAAGAGAGACCCAGTACTTC. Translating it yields CASSLVAGERETQYF.

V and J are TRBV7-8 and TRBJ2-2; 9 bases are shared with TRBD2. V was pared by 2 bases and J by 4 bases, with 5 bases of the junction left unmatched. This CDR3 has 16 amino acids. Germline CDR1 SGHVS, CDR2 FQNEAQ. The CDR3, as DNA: TGTGCCAGCAGCTTAACTAGCGGGTTACTCACCGGGGAGCTGTTTTTT. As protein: CASSLTSGLLTGELFF.

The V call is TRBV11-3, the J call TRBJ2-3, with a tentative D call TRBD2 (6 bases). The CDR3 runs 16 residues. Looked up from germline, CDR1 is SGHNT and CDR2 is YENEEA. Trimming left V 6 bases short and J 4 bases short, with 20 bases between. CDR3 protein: CASSFQKSGLSDTQYF. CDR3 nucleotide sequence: TGTGCCAGCAGTTTCCAGAAGTCGGGACTGTCAGATACGCAGTATTTT.

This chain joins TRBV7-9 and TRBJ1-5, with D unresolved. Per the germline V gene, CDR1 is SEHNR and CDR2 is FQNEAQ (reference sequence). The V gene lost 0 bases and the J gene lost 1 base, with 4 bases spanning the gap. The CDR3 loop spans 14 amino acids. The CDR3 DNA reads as TGTGCCAGCAGCTTAGCCGGGAGCAATCAGCCCCAGCATTTT. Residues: CASSLAGSNQPQHF.

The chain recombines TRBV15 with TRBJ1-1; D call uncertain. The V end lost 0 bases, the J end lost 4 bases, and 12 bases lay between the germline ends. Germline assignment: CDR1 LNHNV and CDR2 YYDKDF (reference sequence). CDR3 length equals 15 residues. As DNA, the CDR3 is TGTGCCACCAGCAGAGATCGCATGGGCGCCACTGAAGCTTTCTTT. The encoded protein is CATSRDRMGATEAFF.

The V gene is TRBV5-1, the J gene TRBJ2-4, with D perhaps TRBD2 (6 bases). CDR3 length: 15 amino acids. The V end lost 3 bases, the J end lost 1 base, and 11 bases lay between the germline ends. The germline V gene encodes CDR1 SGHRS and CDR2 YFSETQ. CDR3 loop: CASSYNGGAKNIQYF. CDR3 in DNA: TGCGCCAGCAGCTACAATGGGGGGGCCAAAAACATTCAGTACTTC.

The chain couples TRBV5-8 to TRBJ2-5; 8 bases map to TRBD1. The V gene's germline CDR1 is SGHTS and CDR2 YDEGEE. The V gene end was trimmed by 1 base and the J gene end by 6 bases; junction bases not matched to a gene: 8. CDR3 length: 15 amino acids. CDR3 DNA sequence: TGTGCCAGCAGCTTGCCGTCAGGGGGCGTGAAGACCCAGTACTTC. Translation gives CASSLPSGGVKTQYF.

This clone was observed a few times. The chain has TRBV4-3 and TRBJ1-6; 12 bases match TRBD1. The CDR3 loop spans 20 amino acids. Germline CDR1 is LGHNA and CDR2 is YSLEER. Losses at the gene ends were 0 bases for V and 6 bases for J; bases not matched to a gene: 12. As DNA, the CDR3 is TGCGCCAGCAGCCAAGATCGGGGGACAGGGGGCCAATTGCGTAATTCACCCCTCCACTTT. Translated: CASSQDRGTGGQLRNSPLHF.

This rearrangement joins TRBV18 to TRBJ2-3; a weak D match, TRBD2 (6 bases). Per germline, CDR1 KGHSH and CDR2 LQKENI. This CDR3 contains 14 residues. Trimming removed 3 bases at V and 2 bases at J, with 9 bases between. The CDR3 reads CASSPGLNTDTQYF. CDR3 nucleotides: TGTGCCAGCTCACCGGGACTGAACACAGATACGCAGTATTTT. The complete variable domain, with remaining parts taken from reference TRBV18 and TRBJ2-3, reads NAGVMQNPRHLVRRRGQEARLRCSPMKGHSHVYWYRQLPEEGLKFMVYLQKENIIDESGMPKERFSAEFPKEGPSILRIQQVVRGDSAAYFCASSPGLNTDTQYFGPGTRLTVL.

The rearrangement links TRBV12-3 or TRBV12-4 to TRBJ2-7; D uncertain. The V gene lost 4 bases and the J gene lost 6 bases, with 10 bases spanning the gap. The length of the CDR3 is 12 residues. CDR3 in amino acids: CASSSPFSEQYV. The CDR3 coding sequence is TGTGCCAGCAGTTCCCCGTTTTCCGAGCAGTACGTC.

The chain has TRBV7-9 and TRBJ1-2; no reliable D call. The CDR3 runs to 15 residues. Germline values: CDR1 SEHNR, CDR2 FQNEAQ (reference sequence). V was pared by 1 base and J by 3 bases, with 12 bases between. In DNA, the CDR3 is TGTGCCAGCAGCTTAGGACATCCAAGGCACTATGGCTACACCTTC. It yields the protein CASSLGHPRHYGYTF.

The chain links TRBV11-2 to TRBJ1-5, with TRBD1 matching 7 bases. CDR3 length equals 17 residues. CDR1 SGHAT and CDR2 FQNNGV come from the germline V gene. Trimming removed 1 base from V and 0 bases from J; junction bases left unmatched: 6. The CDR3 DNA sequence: TGTGCCAGCAGCTTAGGGGCAGGGACAGTTAGCAATCAGCCCCAGCATTTT. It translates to CASSLGAGTVSNQPQHF.

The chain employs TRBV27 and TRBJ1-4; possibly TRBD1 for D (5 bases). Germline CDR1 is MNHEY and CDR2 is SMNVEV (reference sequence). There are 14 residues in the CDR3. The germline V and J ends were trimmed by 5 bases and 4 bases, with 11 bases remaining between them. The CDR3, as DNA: TGTGCCAGCAGTAGGGGCACGGGTAATGAAAAACTGTTTTTT. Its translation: CASSRGTGNEKLFF.

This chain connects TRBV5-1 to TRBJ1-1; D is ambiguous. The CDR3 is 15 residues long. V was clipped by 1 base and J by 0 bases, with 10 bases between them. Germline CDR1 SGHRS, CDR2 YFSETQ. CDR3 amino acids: CASSLIESLNTEAFF. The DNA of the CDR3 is TGCGCCAGCAGCTTGATTGAGAGTTTGAACACTGAAGCTTTCTTT.

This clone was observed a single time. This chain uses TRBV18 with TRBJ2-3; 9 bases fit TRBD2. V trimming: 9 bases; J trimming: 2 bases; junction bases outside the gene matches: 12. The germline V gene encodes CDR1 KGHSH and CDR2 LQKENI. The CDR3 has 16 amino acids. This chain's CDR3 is CASFERGATYTDTQYF. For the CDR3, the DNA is TGTGCCAGTTTCGAGCGGGGGGCTACCTACACAGATACGCAGTATTTT.

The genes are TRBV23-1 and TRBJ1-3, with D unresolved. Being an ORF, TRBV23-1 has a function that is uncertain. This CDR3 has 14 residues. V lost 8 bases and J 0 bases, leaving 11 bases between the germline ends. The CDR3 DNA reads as TGCGCCAGCCCTTCGGGGAACTCTGGAAACACCATATATTTT. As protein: CASPSGNSGNTIYF.

This chain's CDR3 is CASSPGPGGMGNQPQHF. As DNA, the CDR3 is TGTGCCAGCTCACCAGGGCCAGGGGGCATGGGCAATCAGCCCCAGCATTTT. The chain links TRBV18 to TRBJ1-5, with 8 bases that match TRBD1. V lost 2 bases, J lost 2 bases, and 8 bases stayed unmatched. Per the germline V gene, CDR1 is KGHSH and CDR2 is LQKENI. The CDR3 spans 17 residues.

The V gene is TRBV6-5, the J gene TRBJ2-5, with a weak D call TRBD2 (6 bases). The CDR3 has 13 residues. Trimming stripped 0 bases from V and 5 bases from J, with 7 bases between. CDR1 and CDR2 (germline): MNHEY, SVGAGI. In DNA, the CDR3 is TGTGCCAGCAGTTACTCTGGGGGGGAGACCCAGTACTTC. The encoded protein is CASSYSGGETQYF.

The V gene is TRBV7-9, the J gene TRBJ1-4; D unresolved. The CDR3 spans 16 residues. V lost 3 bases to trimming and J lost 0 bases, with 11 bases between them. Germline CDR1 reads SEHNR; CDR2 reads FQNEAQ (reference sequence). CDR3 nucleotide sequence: TGTGCCAGCAGCTTGCCTCTGCAGGCAACTAATGAAAAACTGTTTTTT. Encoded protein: CASSLPLQATNEKLFF.

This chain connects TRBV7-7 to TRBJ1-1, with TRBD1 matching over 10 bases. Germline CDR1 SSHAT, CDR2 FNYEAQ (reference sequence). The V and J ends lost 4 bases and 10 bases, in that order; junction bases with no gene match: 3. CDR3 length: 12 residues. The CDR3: CASSWDRGGAFF. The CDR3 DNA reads TGTGCCAGCAGCTGGGACAGGGGAGGAGCTTTCTTT.

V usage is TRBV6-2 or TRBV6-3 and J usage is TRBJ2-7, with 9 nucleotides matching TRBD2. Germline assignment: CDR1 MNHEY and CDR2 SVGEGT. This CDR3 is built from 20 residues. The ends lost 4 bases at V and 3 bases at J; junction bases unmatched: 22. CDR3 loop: CASSSKIGTSSKVLNYEQYF. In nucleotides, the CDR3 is TGTGCCAGCAGTTCGAAGATCGGGACTAGCTCCAAGGTATTAAACTACGAGCAGTACTTC.

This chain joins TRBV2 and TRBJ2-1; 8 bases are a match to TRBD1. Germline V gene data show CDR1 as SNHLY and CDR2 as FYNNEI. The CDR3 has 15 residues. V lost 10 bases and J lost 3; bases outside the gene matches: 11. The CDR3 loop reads CATSPTGGIYNEQFF. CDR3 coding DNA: TGTGCCACCTCACCAACAGGGGGGATCTACAATGAGCAGTTCTTC.

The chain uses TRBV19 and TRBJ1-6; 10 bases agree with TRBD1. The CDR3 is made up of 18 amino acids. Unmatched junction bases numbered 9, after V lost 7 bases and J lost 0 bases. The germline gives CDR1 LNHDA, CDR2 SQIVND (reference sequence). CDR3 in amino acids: CASTIAGTGASYNSPLHF. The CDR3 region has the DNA TGTGCCAGTACCATCGCCGGGACAGGGGCCTCCTATAATTCACCCCTCCACTTT.

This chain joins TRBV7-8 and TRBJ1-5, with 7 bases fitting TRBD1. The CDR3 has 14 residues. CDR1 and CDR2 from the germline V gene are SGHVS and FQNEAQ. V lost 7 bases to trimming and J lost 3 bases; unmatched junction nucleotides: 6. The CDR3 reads CASTDRVYNQPQHF. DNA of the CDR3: TGTGCCAGCACCGACAGGGTTTACAATCAGCCCCAGCATTTT. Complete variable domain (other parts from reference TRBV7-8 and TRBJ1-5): GAGVSQSPRYKVAKRGQDVALRCDPISGHVSLFWYQQALGQGPEFLTYFQNEAQLDKSGLPSDRFFAERPEGSVSTLKIQRTQQEDSAVYLCASTDRVYNQPQHFGDGTRLSIL.

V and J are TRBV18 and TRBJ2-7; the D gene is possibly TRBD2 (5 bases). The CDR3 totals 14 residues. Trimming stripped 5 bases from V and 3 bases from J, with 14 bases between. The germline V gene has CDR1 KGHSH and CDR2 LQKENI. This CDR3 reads CASSATSYYYEQYF. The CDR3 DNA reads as TGTGCCAGCTCAGCCACTAGTTACTACTACGAGCAGTACTTC.